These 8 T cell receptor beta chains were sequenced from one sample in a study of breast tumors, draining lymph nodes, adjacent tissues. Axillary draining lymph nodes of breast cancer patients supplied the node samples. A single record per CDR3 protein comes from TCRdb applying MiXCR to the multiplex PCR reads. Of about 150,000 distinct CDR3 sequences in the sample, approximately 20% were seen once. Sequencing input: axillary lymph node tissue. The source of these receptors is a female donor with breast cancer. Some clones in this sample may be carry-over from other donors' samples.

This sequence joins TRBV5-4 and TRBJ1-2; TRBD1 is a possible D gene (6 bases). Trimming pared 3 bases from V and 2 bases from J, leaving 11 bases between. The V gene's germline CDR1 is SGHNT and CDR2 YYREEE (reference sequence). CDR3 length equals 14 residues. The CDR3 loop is CASSSGTTNYGYTF. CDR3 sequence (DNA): TGTGCCAGCAGCTCCGGGACAACCAACTATGGCTACACCTTC.

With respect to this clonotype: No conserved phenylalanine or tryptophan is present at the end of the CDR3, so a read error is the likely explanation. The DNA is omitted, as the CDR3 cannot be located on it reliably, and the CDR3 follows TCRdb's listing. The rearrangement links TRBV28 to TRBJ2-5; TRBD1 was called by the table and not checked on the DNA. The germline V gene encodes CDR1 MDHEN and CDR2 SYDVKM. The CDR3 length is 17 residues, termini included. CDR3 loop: CASKVGILIAPGYTFGS.

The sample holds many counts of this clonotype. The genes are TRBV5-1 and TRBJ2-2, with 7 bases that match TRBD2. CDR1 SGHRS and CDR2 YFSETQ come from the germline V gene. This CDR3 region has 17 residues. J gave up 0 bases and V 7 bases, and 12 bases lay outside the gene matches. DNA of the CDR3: TGCGCCAGCCGGGGGGAGGGGCAACCAACGAACACCGGGGAGCTGTTTTTT. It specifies CASRGEGQPTNTGELFF.

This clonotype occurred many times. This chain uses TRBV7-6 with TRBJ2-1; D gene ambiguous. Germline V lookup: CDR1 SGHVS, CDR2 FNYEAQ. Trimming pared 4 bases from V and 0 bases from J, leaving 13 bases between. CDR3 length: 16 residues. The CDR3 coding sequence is TGTGCCAGCAGCTCAACAAGCGCCAGCTCCTACAATGAGCAGTTCTTC. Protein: CASSSTSASSYNEQFF. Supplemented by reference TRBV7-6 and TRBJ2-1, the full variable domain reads GAGVSQSPRYKVTKRGQDVALRCDPISGHVSLYWYRQALGQGPEFLTYFNYEAQQDKSGLPNDRFSAERPEGSISTLTIQRTEQRDSAMYRCASSSTSASSYNEQFFGPGTRLTVL.

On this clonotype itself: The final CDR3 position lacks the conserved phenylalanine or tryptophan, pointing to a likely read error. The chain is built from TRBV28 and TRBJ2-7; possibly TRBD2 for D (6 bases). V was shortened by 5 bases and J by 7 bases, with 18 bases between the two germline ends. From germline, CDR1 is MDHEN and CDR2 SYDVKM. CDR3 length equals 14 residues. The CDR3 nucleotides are TGTGCCAGCAGTACGACTAGAAAGTTGGGAGAGCAGTACCTC. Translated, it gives CASSTTRKLGEQYL.

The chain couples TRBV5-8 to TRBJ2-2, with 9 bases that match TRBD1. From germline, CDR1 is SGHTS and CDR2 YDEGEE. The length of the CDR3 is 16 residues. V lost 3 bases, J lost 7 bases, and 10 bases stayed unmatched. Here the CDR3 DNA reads TGTGCCAGCAGCTCCTTGGGGACAGGGAAATTCGGGGAGCTGTTTTTT. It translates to CASSSLGTGKFGELFF.

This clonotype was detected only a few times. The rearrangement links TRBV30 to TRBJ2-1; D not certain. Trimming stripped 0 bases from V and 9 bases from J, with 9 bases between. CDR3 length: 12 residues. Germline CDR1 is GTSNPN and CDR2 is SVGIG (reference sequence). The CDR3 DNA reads TGTGCCTGGAGTGTACAGTTGGCTGAGCAGTTCTTC. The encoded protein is CAWSVQLAEQFF.

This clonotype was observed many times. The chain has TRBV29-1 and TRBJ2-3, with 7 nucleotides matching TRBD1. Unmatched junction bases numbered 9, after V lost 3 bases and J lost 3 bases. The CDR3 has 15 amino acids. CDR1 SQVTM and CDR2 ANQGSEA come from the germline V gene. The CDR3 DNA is TGCAGCGTTGAGGGCGACAGGGTACGAACAGATACGCAGTATTTT. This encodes CSVEGDRVRTDTQYF.